The source of this T cell receptor beta chain is a study of tumor-infiltrating lymphocytes in primary liver carcinoma. Study as a whole: Tumors were staged T1-T3 N0M0 and measured 4.2 to 10 cm across. Yields of productive TCRbeta reads ranged from roughly 3.5 to 7.13 million per sample and were similar across tissue types.

Researchers generated TCR beta cDNA from about 530 ng of total RNA, relying on a constant-region primer. Investigators got TCR beta libraries out of three nested multiplex PCR rounds, done with slightly modified ARM-PCR. Amplification in the first two PCR rounds was performed using TRBV1-TRBV30 forward primers and a C-beta reverse primer for around 11 cycles each. A single record per CDR3 protein comes from TCRdb applying MiXCR to the multiplex PCR reads. Found here are hundreds of thousands of distinct CDR3 sequences, roughly two thirds of them singletons; the top ten hold approximately 9%. As regards this clonotype: Its matching antigen is unknown.

The authors took blood RNA from unsorted whole blood and also extracted germline DNA. HBV chronically infected the treatment-naive patients. This CDR3 has 12 residues. CDR1 is SEHNR and CDR2 is FQNEAQ in the germline V gene (reference sequence). The V end lost 5 bases, the J end lost 8 bases, and 12 bases lay between the germline ends. Whole-study results and caveats: Tumor region pairs overlapped more than did tumor-adjacent and tumor-blood pairs.

Specimen: peripheral blood. V usage is TRBV7-9 and J usage is TRBJ1-2; perhaps TRBD1 as D (6 bases). The sequence was collected from a man aged 35 to 55 with primary liver carcinoma and hepatitis B virus infection. The CDR3 loop is CASSPERGGYTF. The CDR3, as DNA: TGTGCCAGCAGCCCAGAGAGGGGGGGCTACACCTTC.